This T cell receptor (beta chain) was observed in a study of T cell responses to AZD1222 COVID-19 vaccine (dated by TCRdb to the early 2020s). Regarding the complete study: AZD1222 recipients given second doses at about 4 weeks or at about 12 weeks were pooled, since spike-specific TCR depth and breadth were not found to differ between the two schedules. A total of just over 230 trial participants underwent TCR sequencing, of whom 207 received two doses of AZD1222 and about 26 received two doses of the MenACWY control vaccine. Trial participants were enrolled by age into subgroups of 18-55, 56-69 and 70-plus years, and around 150, 28 and 57 TCR-sequenced participants, respectively, were included in these subgroups.

Explained via the paper, the time point label denotes: baseline before first vaccination. The vaccinee samples were drawn from two UK trials, COV001 and COV002, one of which was a single-blind randomized controlled phase 2/3 trial testing AZD1222 (ChAdOx1 nCoV-19) in healthy adults. Trial participant PBMC samples were collected at day 0 and day 28 after the second dose for TCRbeta chain sequencing. To note about this clone: The antigen it binds to is not known. Base qualities are not at hand, and no much larger clone is one base apart.

Including cysteine and phenylalanine, the CDR3 has 13 amino acids. Only the CDR3 portion is preserved as DNA: 39 bases, with reading frame beginning at the first base. Trimming at the junction amounts to 6 bases on V and 4 bases on J, and the germline ends lie 12 bases apart. The CDR3 regions of human TCRbeta chains were analyzed by immunosequencing. In the original analysis: TCRs in the repertoires were matched against a reference library of SARS-CoV-2-specific TCRs that had been generated with the MIRA antigen-specificity platform. Breadth was defined as the fraction of unique TCRs that were SARS-CoV-2-associated. Depth was defined as the fraction of total T cells that were SARS-CoV-2-associated. Using the MIRA data, each spike-specific TCR was mapped to the spike region that the TCR reacts to and placed in a CD4 or CD8 class. Log10-transformed breadth and depth values were compared by one-way ANOVA with Sidak's multiple comparisons tests. Held by TCRdb, this immuneACCESS table contains in-frame sequences only and omits some clones. Under half of the omission traces to an unresolved V gene where checked; the cause of the rest is unknown. For V, J and clone size, that table is used; D and trimming come from the DNA. The sample table shows approximately 130,000 clones, and roughly 93% are seen once. Of the sample, around 3.3% falls within the top ten clones.

Here is what the overall study found, with its caveats: The 56-69-year group was small, and its depth increase did not reach significance, likely because of low power. CD4 TCRs associated with the vaccine covered the entire spike protein, and the dominant responses were in regions 160-218 and 743-854. Spike-specific TCR breadth and depth rose significantly after two AZD1222 doses compared with day 0 and with MenACWY recipients. Because no samples from the day 14 peak response were available, repertoires could be characterized only after the peak T cell response. Participants were mostly white British and included more females than males, and it was suggested by the authors that clonal diversity may have been underestimated. Conclusions about previously exposed vaccinees are limited, since just five or six AZD1222 recipients were seropositive for SARS-CoV-2 at baseline. Epitopes outside the regions mutated in the B.1.351 and B.1.1.7 variants were reportedly recognized by nearly half of the unique spike-specific TCRs.

The TCR sequence derives from an adult in good health. The material sequenced was peripheral blood, taken on day 0 of AZD1222 vaccination. The V and J segments used are TRBV12-3 or TRBV12-4 and TRBJ1-2, with the D gene call left open. The DNA sequence is TGTGCCAGCAGCAGCGTGGTCCCCTATGGCTACACCTTC. Its product reads: CASSSVVPYGYTF.